The 20 T cell receptor beta chains below come from one sample, sequenced in a study of regulatory T cells in long-lasting Graves disease. TCR beta libraries were built with iRepertoire HTBI primers and Arm-PCR of CDR3 regions. In TCRdb, the multiplex PCR reads were re-called with MiXCR into one record per CDR3 protein. The sample holds fewer than 450,000 distinct CDR3 sequences, 15% seen once. Time point reported: newly diagnosed GD, antithyroid drugs for less than 3 months. Researchers made the TCR library from RNA that was extracted from PBMCs. The sample was also linked to a second study, of T cells in Graves' hyperthyroidism and ophthalmopathy.

Sequencing used peripheral blood mononuclear cells (PBMCs), obtained at new diagnosis, from a patient treated with antithyroid drugs. The receptor source for this set is a woman aged 40 to 49 with Graves disease.

CDR3 amino acids: CASSYYRQRANYGYTF. The CDR3 nucleotides are TGTGCCAGCAGTTACTACCGACAGAGAGCTAACTATGGCTACACCTTC. The V call is TRBV6-5, the J call TRBJ1-2; perhaps TRBD1 as D (5 bases). This CDR3 spans 16 amino acids. Per germline, CDR1 MNHEY and CDR2 SVGAGI. The V end lost 1 base, the J end lost 0 bases, and 12 bases lay between the germline ends.

The sample holds many counts of this clonotype. This chain links TRBV5-1 with TRBJ2-2, with 8 positions matching TRBD2. The CDR3 is 18 residues long. Germline lookup yields CDR1 SGHRS and CDR2 YFSETQ. Unmatched junction bases numbered 9, after V lost 2 bases and J lost 0 bases. The CDR3, as DNA: TGCGCCAGCAGCTTTGGATTCGGGAGGGCCCCGAACACCGGGGAGCTGTTTTTT. It is translated as CASSFGFGRAPNTGELFF. The variable domain in full, completed from reference TRBV5-1 and TRBJ2-2, reads KAGVTQTPRYLIKTRGQQVTLSCSPISGHRSVSWYQQTPGQGLQFLFEYFSETQRNKGNFPGRFSGRQFSNSRSEMNVSTLELGDSALYLCASSFGFGRAPNTGELFFGEGSRLTVL.

Many counts were recorded for this clonotype. This chain connects TRBV7-8 to TRBJ2-1; 9 bases line up with TRBD2. The CDR3 has 17 residues. V lost 0 bases and J lost 6; bases outside the gene matches: 9. Germline CDR1 and CDR2: SGHVS and FQNEAQ. This CDR3 reads CASSLALGDSGSNEQFF. CDR3 nucleotides: TGTGCCAGCAGCTTAGCGCTAGGTGATAGCGGGAGCAATGAGCAGTTCTTC.

On this clonotype: One end of the junction does not line up with germline, which may come from a read error. The rearrangement joins TRBV5-4 to TRBJ2-2; the D call may be TRBD1 or TRBD2 (5 bases each). Looked up from germline, CDR1 is SGHNT and CDR2 is YYREEE (reference sequence). This CDR3 contains 15 residues. For the CDR3, the DNA is TGTGCCAGCAGCTTCGGGACGGCGAACACCGGGGAGCTGTCTTTT. As protein: CASSFGTANTGELSF. Full variable domain (rest looked up from reference TRBV5-4 and TRBJ2-2): ETGVTQSPTHLIKTRGQQVTLRCSSQSGHNTVSWYQQALGQGPQFIFQYYREEENGRGNFPPRFSGLQFPNYSSELNVNALELDDSALYLCASSFGTANTGELSFGEGSRLTVL.

The count of this clonotype is one. The J gene is TRBJ2-2, the V gene TRBV27, with 14 positions matching TRBD2. The CDR3 runs 20 residues. Germline V lookup: CDR1 MNHEY, CDR2 SMNVEV (reference sequence). Germline trimming cut 5 bases from V and 0 bases from J; bases unmatched to any gene: 11. CDR3 residues: CASSPTSLGLAGANTGELFF. The CDR3 nucleotides are TGTGCCAGCAGTCCGACTTCCCTGGGACTAGCGGGAGCGAACACCGGGGAGCTGTTTTTT.

This clonotype occurred many times. The rearrangement links TRBV28 to TRBJ1-3; D might be TRBD1 (5 bases). Germline V gene data show CDR1 as MDHEN and CDR2 as SYDVKM. The CDR3 has 13 residues. V dropped 8 bases and J dropped 4 bases, with 12 bases sitting between them. The CDR3: CASAGLLGNTIYF. In DNA form, the CDR3 reads TGTGCCAGCGCGGGACTTCTCGGAAACACCATATATTTT.

This clonotype occurred many times. The chain is built from TRBV28 and TRBJ1-5; D unclear. This CDR3 spans 9 amino acids. Between the trimmed V and J ends, which lost 9 bases and 4 bases, there was a span of 1 base. Germline-derived CDR1 and CDR2 are MDHEN and SYDVKM. Written as DNA, the CDR3 is TGTGCCAGTAATCAGCCCCAGCATTTT. Translation: CASNQPQHF.

As regards this clonotype: A far bigger clonotype differs at one base, so this is likely a read error. The rearrangement joins TRBV12-3 or TRBV12-4 to TRBJ1-1; the D gene is possibly TRBD1 (6 bases). With 7 bases removed from V and 0 bases from J, the gap between germline ends came to 9 bases. The CDR3 covers 13 residues. CDR3 residues: CASKEGVNTEAFF. The CDR3 bases are TGTGCCAGCAAGGAGGGGGTGAACACTGAAGCTTTCTTT.

This clonotype was picked up many times. The rearrangement joins TRBV10-3 to TRBJ2-5; maybe TRBD1 (5 bases). Germline CDR1 is ENHRY and CDR2 is SYGVKD. The CDR3 totals 13 residues. V lost 7 bases to trimming and J lost 2 bases, with 11 bases between them. For the CDR3, the DNA is TGTGCCATCACCCCCAGGGTACAAGAGACCCAGTACTTC. It codes for CAITPRVQETQYF.

This clonotype was seen more than once but under ten times. This chain uses TRBV7-9 with TRBJ2-2; 7 bases are shared with TRBD1. The V gene end was trimmed by 6 bases and the J gene end by 5 bases; junction bases not matched to a gene: 12. This CDR3 has 16 residues. Looked up from germline, CDR1 is SEHNR and CDR2 is FQNEAQ (reference sequence). In DNA form, the CDR3 reads TGTGCCAGCAGTTCAGACAGGGCGGTTCGAACCGGGGAGCTGTTTTTT. It translates to CASSSDRAVRTGELFF. The entire variable domain, with the rest obtained from reference TRBV7-9 and TRBJ2-2, is as follows: DTGVSQNPRHKITKRGQNVTFRCDPISEHNRLYWYRQTLGQGPEFLTYFQNEAQLEKSRLLSDRFSAERPKGSFSTLEIQRTEQGDSAMYLCASSSDRAVRTGELFFGEGSRLTVL.

This clonotype was picked up many times. V gene TRBV20-1 combines with J gene TRBJ2-7; 9 bases match TRBD1. This CDR3 region has 14 residues. Per germline, CDR1 DFQATT and CDR2 SNEGSKA (reference sequence). The junction had 7 bases not matched to a gene; V was cut back by 4 bases and J by 3 bases. This CDR3 is CSAIGRDRVYEQYF. As DNA, the CDR3 is TGCAGTGCTATCGGCCGGGACAGGGTCTACGAGCAGTACTTC.

The rearrangement uses TRBV9 and TRBJ2-2; D remains ambiguous. Germline V lookup: CDR1 SGDLS, CDR2 YYNGEE. Trimming took off 3 bases at V and 1 base at J, with 7 bases between the two ends. The CDR3 runs to 14 residues. The CDR3 protein is CASSGTWNTGELFF. DNA of the CDR3: TGTGCCAGCAGCGGAACTTGGAACACCGGGGAGCTGTTTTTT.

This clonotype was recorded a few times. This is likely a read error, given that the CDR3 carries no conserved phenylalanine or tryptophan at its end. This chain connects TRBV30 to TRBJ2-1, with 12 bases lining up with TRBD2. The germline V gene encodes CDR1 GTSNPN and CDR2 SVGIG (reference sequence). Trimming took 3 bases from V and 3 from J; bases not matched to a gene: 3. The CDR3 covers 15 residues. For the CDR3, the DNA is TGTGCCTGGAGGGCGGGACTAGCGGGCTACAATGAGCAGTTCCTC. Amino acid sequence: CAWRAGLAGYNEQFL.

This clonotype has a handful of counts. This chain connects TRBV5-6 to TRBJ1-5; D is undetermined. Looked up from germline, CDR1 is SGHDT and CDR2 is YYEEEE. V lost 3 bases and J lost 5, with 12 bases in between. The CDR3 sequence is 14 residues long. For the CDR3, the DNA is TGTGCCAGCAGCTCGCGGCGGCGGGATCAGCCCCAGCATTTT. It yields the protein CASSSRRRDQPQHF. The whole variable domain, remainder taken from reference TRBV5-6 and TRBJ1-5, is DAGVTQSPTHLIKTRGQQVTLRCSPKSGHDTVSWYQQALGQGPQFIFQYYEEEERQRGNFPDRFSGHQFPNYSSELNVNALLLGDSALYLCASSSRRRDQPQHFGDGTRLSIL.

This clonotype was observed many times. The CDR3 loop is CASSLLIPTQGKSSYNEQFF. In DNA, the CDR3 is TGTGCCAGCAGTTTACTTATCCCCACACAGGGGAAGAGCTCCTACAATGAGCAGTTCTTC. The chain carries TRBV28 and TRBJ2-1; 7 bases map to TRBD1. The V gene's germline CDR1 is MDHEN and CDR2 SYDVKM. The CDR3 has 20 amino acids. V lost 2 bases, J lost 0 bases, and 16 bases stayed unmatched.

V is TRBV12-3 or TRBV12-4 and J is TRBJ2-2; possibly TRBD1 or TRBD2 for D (5 bases each). V lost 6 bases, J lost 6 bases, and 20 bases lay in between. CDR3 length: 16 amino acids. The chain's CDR3 is CASSTAEGERSGELFF. The CDR3, as DNA: TGTGCCAGCAGCACGGCTGAAGGGGAGAGGTCCGGGGAGCTGTTTTTT.

This clonotype was counted many times. The chain couples TRBV27 to TRBJ2-3, with D uncertain. V lost 2 bases to trimming and J lost 2 bases, with 8 bases between them. The germline V gene encodes CDR1 MNHEY and CDR2 SMNVEV (reference sequence). The CDR3 is 14 residues long. CDR3 region: CASSLPPDTDTQYF. The CDR3 DNA is TGTGCCAGCAGTTTACCGCCCGACACAGATACGCAGTATTTT.

This clonotype was observed a handful of times. The chain has TRBV4-1 and TRBJ2-7; D is uncertain. The CDR3 is 14 residues long. V lost 0 bases and J 3 bases, leaving 9 bases between the germline ends. CDR1 is MGHRA, CDR2 YSYEKL, per germline. The CDR3 DNA is TGCGCCAGCAGCCAAGATCGTGTAAACTACGAGCAGTACTTC. Encoded protein: CASSQDRVNYEQYF.

This clonotype occurred many times. V is TRBV20-1 and J is TRBJ1-2, with D perhaps TRBD1 (5 bases). Germline CDR1 reads DFQATT; CDR2 reads SNEGSKA (reference sequence). The CDR3 spans 13 residues. Between the trimmed V and J ends, which lost 5 bases and 6 bases, there was a span of 16 bases. The CDR3 spells CSASGQPVDGYTF. For the CDR3, the DNA is TGCAGTGCTTCCGGACAACCTGTCGATGGCTACACCTTC.

This clonotype was seen only a few times. The V gene is TRBV19, the J gene TRBJ1-2; D not certain. The CDR3 is 14 amino acids. V was cut by 3 bases and J by 4 bases, with 12 bases left in between. Per germline, CDR1 LNHDA and CDR2 SQIVND (reference sequence). The CDR3 sequence: CASSILNGGYGYTF. The DNA for the CDR3 is TGTGCCAGTAGTATCCTCAACGGTGGCTATGGCTACACCTTC.